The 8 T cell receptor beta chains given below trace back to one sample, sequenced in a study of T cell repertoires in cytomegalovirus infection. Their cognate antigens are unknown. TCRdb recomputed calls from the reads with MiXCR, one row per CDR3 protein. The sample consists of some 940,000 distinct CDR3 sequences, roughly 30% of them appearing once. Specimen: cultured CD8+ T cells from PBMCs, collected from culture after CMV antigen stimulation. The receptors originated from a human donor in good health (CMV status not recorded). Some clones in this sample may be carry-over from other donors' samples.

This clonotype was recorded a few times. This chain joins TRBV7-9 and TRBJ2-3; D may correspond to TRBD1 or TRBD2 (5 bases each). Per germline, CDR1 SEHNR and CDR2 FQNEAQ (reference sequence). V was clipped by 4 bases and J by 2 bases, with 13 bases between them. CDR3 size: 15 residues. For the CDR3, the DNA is TGTGCCAGCAGCTACCGGGACGCTACCACAGATACGCAGTATTTT. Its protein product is CASSYRDATTDTQYF.

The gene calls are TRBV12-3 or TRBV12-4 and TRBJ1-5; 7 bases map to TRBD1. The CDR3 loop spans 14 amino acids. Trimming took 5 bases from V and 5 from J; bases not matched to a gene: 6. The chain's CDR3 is CASSIDREDQPQHF. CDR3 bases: TGTGCCAGCAGTATCGACAGGGAGGATCAGCCCCAGCATTTT.

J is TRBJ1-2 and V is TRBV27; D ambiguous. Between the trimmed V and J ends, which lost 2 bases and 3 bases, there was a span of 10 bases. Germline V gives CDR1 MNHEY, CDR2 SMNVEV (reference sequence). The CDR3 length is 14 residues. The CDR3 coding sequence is TGTGCCAGCAGTTTAGGCAGCCCCTACTATGGCTACACCTTC. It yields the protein CASSLGSPYYGYTF.

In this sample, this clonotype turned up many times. The CDR3 here is CASSFLADSEILYEQYF. The DNA for the CDR3 is TGTGCCAGCAGTTTTCTGGCCGACAGCGAGATCCTCTACGAGCAGTACTTC. The chain couples TRBV12-3 or TRBV12-4 to TRBJ2-7; D is possibly TRBD1 (5 bases). V was trimmed by 3 bases and J by 3 bases, leaving 21 bases between them. This CDR3 spans 17 amino acids.

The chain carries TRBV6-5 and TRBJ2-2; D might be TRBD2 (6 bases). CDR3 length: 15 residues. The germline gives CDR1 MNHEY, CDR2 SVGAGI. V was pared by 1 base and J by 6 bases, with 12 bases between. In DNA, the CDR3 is TGTGCCAGCAGTTACTTAGTGGGGGAGGCCGGGGAGCTGTTTTTT. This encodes CASSYLVGEAGELFF.

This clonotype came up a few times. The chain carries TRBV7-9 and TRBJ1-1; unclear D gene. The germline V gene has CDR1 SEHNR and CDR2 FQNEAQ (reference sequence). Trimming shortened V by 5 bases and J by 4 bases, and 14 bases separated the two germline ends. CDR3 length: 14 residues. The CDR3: CASSREREGTEAFF. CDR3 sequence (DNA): TGTGCCAGCAGCAGGGAGCGGGAGGGCACTGAAGCTTTCTTT. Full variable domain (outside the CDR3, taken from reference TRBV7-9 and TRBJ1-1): DTGVSQNPRHKITKRGQNVTFRCDPISEHNRLYWYRQTLGQGPEFLTYFQNEAQLEKSRLLSDRFSAERPKGSFSTLEIQRTEQGDSAMYLCASSREREGTEAFFGQGTRLTVV.

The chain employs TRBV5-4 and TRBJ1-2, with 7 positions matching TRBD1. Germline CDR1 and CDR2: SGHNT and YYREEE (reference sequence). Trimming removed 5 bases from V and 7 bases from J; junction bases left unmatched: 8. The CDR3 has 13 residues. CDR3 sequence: CASRPGTAIGYTF. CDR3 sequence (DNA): TGTGCCAGCAGACCCGGGACAGCCATTGGCTACACCTTC. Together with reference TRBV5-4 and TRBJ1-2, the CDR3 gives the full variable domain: ETGVTQSPTHLIKTRGQQVTLRCSSQSGHNTVSWYQQALGQGPQFIFQYYREEENGRGNFPPRFSGLQFPNYSSELNVNALELDDSALYLCASRPGTAIGYTFGSGTRLTVV.

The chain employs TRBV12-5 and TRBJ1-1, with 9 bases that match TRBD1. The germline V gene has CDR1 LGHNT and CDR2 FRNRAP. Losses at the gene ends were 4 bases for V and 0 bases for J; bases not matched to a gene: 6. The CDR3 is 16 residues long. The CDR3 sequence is CASGSRTGDMNTEAFF. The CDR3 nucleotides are TGTGCTAGTGGTTCTAGGACAGGGGACATGAACACTGAAGCTTTCTTT.